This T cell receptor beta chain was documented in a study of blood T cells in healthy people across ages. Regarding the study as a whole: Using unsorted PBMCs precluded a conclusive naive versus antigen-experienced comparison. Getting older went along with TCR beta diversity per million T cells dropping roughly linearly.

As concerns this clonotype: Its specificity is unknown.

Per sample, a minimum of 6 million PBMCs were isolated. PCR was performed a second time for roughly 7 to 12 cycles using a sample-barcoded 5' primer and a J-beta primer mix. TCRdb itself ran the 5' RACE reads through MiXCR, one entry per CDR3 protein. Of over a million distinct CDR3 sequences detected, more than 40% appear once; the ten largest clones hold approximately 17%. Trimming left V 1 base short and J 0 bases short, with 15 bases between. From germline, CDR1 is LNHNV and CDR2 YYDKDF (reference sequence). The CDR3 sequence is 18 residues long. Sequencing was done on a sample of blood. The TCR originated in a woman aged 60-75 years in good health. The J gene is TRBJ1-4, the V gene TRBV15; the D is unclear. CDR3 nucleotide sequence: TGTGCCACCAGCAGAGGGACGAGCAGCAGGTCAACTAATGAAAAACTGTTTTTT. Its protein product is CATSRGTSSRSTNEKLFF.